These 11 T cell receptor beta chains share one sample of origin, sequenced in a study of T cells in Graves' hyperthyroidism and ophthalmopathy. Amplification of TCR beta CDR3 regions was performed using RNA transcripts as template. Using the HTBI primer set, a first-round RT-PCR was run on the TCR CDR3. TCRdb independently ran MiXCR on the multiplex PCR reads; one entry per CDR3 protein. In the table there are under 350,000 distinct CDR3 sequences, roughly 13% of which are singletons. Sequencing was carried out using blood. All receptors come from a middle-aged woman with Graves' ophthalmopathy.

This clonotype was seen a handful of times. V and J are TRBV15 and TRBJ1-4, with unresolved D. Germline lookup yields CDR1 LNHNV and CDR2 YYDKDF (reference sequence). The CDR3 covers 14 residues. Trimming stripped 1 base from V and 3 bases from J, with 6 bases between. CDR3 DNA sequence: TGTGCCACCAGCAGAGTGGCAGCTAATGAAAAACTGTTTTTT. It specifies CATSRVAANEKLFF.

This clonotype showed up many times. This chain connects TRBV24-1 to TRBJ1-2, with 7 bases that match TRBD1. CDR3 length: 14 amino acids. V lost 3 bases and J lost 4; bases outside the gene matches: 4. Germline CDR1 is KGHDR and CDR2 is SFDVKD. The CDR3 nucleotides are TGTGCCACCAGTGATCCCGACAGGGTCTATGGCTACACCTTC. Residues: CATSDPDRVYGYTF.

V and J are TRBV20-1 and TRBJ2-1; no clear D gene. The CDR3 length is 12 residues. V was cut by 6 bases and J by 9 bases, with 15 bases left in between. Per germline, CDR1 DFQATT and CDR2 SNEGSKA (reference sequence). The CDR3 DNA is TGCAGTGCCCCCTCGGACGGCAGTGAGCAGTTCTTC. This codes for CSAPSDGSEQFF.

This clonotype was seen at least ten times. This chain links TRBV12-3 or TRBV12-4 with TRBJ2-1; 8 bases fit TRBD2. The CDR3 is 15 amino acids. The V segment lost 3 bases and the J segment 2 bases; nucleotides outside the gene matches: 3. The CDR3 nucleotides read TGTGCCAGCAGTTTTGGCGGGGGGACCTACAATGAGCAGTTCTTC. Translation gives CASSFGGGTYNEQFF.

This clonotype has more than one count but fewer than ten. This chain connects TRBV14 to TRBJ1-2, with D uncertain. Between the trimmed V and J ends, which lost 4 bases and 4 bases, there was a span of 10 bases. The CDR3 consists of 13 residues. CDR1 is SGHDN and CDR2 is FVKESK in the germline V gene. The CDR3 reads CASSLTESYGYTF. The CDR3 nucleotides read TGTGCCAGCAGCCTTACAGAAAGCTATGGCTACACCTTC.

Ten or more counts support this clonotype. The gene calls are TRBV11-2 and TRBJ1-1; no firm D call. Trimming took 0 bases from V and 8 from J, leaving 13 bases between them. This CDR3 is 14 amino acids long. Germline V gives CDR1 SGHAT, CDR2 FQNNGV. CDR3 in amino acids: CASSLDTASREAFF. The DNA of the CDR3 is TGTGCCAGCAGCTTAGACACAGCCTCTCGGGAAGCTTTCTTT.

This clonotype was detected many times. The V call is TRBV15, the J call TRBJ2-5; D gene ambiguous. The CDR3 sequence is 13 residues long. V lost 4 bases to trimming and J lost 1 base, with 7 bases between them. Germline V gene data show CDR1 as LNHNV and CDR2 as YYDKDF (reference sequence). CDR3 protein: CATSKSTQETQYF. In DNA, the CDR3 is TGTGCCACCAGCAAGAGTACCCAAGAGACCCAGTACTTC.

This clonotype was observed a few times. Here the CDR3 reads CASSSRSVAGGDGGELFF. The DNA for the CDR3 is TGTGCCAGCAGCTCTCGAAGCGTAGCGGGAGGTGATGGCGGGGAGCTGTTTTTT. The chain uses TRBV11-2 and TRBJ2-2; 10 nucleotides align to TRBD2. Germline lookup yields CDR1 SGHAT and CDR2 FQNNGV. This CDR3 has 18 residues. V was clipped by 4 bases and J by 7 bases; unmatched bases: 15.

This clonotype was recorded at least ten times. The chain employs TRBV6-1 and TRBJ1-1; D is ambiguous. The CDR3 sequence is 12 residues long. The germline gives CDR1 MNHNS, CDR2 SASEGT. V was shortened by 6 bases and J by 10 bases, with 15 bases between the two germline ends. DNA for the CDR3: TGTGCCAGCAGGTTCTTGGATTCTGGAGCTTTCTTT. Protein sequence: CASRFLDSGAFF.

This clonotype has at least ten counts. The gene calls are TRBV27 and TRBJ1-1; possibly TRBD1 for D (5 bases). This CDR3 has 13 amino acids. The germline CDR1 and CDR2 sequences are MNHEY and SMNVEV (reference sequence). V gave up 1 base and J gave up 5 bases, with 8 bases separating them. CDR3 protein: CASSLWGSTEAFF. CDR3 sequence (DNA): TGTGCCAGCAGTTTATGGGGGAGTACTGAAGCTTTCTTT.

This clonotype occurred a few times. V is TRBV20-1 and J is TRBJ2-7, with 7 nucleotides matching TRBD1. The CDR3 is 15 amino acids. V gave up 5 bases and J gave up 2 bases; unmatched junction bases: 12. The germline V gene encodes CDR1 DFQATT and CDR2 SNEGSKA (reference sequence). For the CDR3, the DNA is TGCAGTGCTCCCGATCCGACAGGGAGTGCCTACGAGCAGTACTTC. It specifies CSAPDPTGSAYEQYF.